This TCR beta chain was captured in a study of radiotherapy plus CTLA-4 blockade in lung cancer. About the study: Of all patients, around 20% responded objectively and roughly 31% showed disease control.

Concerning this clone: Its specificity is unknown.

Whole-study findings and limits: Interferon-beta, together with early blood T cell clone dynamics, reportedly best predicted response. In blood, after radiotherapy plus ipilimumab, tumor-derived TCR clones expanded.

Generated by immunoSEQ multiplex PCR, the TCRdb table keeps only in-frame clones and is missing some. The profile covers 55,000 to 65,000 clones, with 65% to 85% appearing a single time and around 3% taken by the ten largest. This CDR3 has 13 amino acids. Germline CDR1 is MNHNY and CDR2 is SVGAGI (reference sequence). Trimming left V 4 bases short and J 10 bases short, with 11 bases between. Focal radiation was given together with CTLA-4 blockade (ipilimumab) to patients with chemo-refractory metastatic non-small-cell lung cancer. This TCR derives from a human donor with non-small cell lung cancer who had a complete response to radiotherapy plus ipilimumab. J is TRBJ1-6 and V is TRBV6-6; D remains ambiguous. This specimen consisted of peripheral blood, obtained from a patient treated with radiotherapy plus ipilimumab. The CDR3 DNA sequence: TGTGCCAGCAGTTCTCACAGTGACTCACCCCTCCACTTT. Amino acid sequence: CASSSHSDSPLHF.